This T cell receptor beta chain came from a study of blood T cell repertoires in COVID-19. This table comes from immunoSEQ multiplex PCR, and its TCRdb copy is limited to in-frame clones, with some not included. The data hold approximately 40,000 clones, with about 80% observed a single time. This TCR came from a woman aged 55-75 years with acute or convalescent COVID-19. Sequenced material: peripheral blood.

CDR3 protein: CASSLARGGATNEQFF. The CDR3 DNA reads TGTGCCAGCAGCTTAGCCCGCGGGGGGGCGACCAATGAGCAGTTCTTC. This chain joins TRBV7-2 and TRBJ2-1, with 9 bases identical to TRBD2. The V gene's germline CDR1 is SGHTA and CDR2 FQGNSA. J was trimmed by 6 bases and V by 0 bases; bases with no gene match: 6. The CDR3 is 16 amino acids.